This entry concerns a single T cell receptor (beta chain). Which antigen it targets is not known. No base quality information exists; no much larger clone differs at one position. These data belong to a study of PD-1 blockade in classical Hodgkin lymphoma (dated by TCRdb to between 2020 and 2021). Study-level background: Nivolumab dosing was 3 mg/kg intravenously every 2 weeks, continuing until either disease progression or unacceptable toxicity. The study used TCR beta sequencing and CyTOF to define a peripheral blood immune signature of response to PD-1 blockade in classical Hodgkin lymphoma.

CDR1 and CDR2, looked up from the germline V gene, are SGHTA and FQGNSA. The CDR3 measures 16 amino acids from cysteine to phenylalanine. Here the CDR3 DNA is all that survives: 48 bases in frame from base 1. The V end gives up 1 base and the J end 7 bases, leaving 9 bases in the junction not matched to a gene. Genomic DNA was isolated using the Qiagen DNeasy kit from unsorted PBMCs as well as from negatively selected CD4+ and CD8+ fractions. Amplification of TCR beta CDR3 regions was done by immunoSEQ multiplex PCR with primers that anneal to V and J segments. A synthetic immune receptor repertoire was used to minimize amplification bias, and any residual bias was removed computationally once sequencing was done. In the authors' own workflow: Repertoire diversity was quantified as the Shannon entropy index using custom Python scripts. The unsorted, CD4+ and CD8+ repertoires were each analyzed separately, with the exception of combined analyses, where CD4+ and CD8+ sequences were merged in silico. Clonal expansion was defined as at least a 2-fold frequency increase after treatment relative to C1D1, with a pseudocount of 0.5 for undetected baseline clones. Clones with 0 or 1 copy at C1D1 were defined as singleton clones, while clones with 2 or more copies were defined as non-singleton clones. By matching protein sequences in sorted samples from the same patient, clones expanded in unsorted samples were annotated as CD4+, CD8+ or unknown. Wilcoxon tests on paired samples were used to test changes in diversity from C1D1 to C4D1. In TCRdb, the immuneACCESS table is reduced to in-frame sequences with V and J assigned. These tables do not hold every clone; where another copy was compared, an unresolved V gene accounts for under half, and the others remain unexplained. V and J calls and clone size are given by that table; D and trimming were obtained from the DNA. This sample comprises roughly 140,000 clones, under 85% of them detected only once. The ten largest clones add up to approximately 9.6% of the sample.

The label giving this sample's time point can be read as: cycle 2 day 1 (C2D1) of nivolumab. Every trial patient had relapsed following autologous stem cell transplantation, and prior brentuximab vedotin exposure was what differed among cohorts A, B and C. A total of about 51 patients with relapsed/refractory classical Hodgkin lymphoma made up the trial cohort, and each patient's best overall response was complete response, partial response or progressive disease. In the multi-cohort phase II CheckMate 205 trial, trial patients received single-agent nivolumab. Best overall response was determined by an independent review committee according to the 2007 International Working Group response criteria. Trial PBMCs were collected immediately before nivolumab initiation (C1D1) and during therapy at cycle 2 day 1 and cycle 4 day 1. After peripheral blood was drawn into 8 mL Vacutainer Cell Preparation Tubes, PBMCs were isolated by centrifugation and then cryopreserved.

Broad study findings and their caveats: Baseline TCR diversity was reported to be lower in newly diagnosed patients than in healthy donors and to be lower still in relapsed/refractory patients. A significant rise by C4D1 was seen in CD4+ but not CD8+ TCR diversity (p=0.0027 vs p=0.16), with the rise being most apparent in complete responders (p=0.02). The study was restricted to a single clinical trial cohort, and the causes of repertoire differences, possibly disease activity or prior therapy, were left undefined. Trial patients with a complete response had baseline diversity similar to that of newly diagnosed patients, while partial responders and progressors had significantly lower diversity. Lower diversity was observed in patients in whom nivolumab was started less than 1 year after ASCT, and these patients were excluded from later analyses so that confounding by immune reconstitution would be avoided.

This clonotype was sampled from a human donor with classical Hodgkin lymphoma. The chain links TRBV7-2 with TRBJ2-2; 7 central nucleotides agree with TRBD2. This specimen was peripheral blood mononuclear cells (PBMCs), taken before the second cycle of nivolumab. The nucleotides are TGTGCCAGCAGCTTAGTGGGCACGGGGAGGGTCGGGGAGCTGTTTTTT. Translation gives CASSLVGTGRVGELFF.